The rows below give T cell receptor beta chains drawn from one sample of a study of human T cells and chemical hapten exposure. TCRdb reprocessed the RACE reads via MiXCR and lists one record per CDR3 protein. The sample gives approximately 370,000 distinct CDR3 sequences, around 5.5% of which show up once; about 8.2% is in the top ten. The sample here was whole blood, taken in connection with sensitization to the hapten diphenylcyclopropenone (DPC). The receptors come from a woman younger than 35 with alopecia areata. Some clones in this sample may be carry-over from other donors' samples. Both conserved end residues are part of each CDR3. A D gene is named only where the DNA matches it firmly.

cdr3_aa v_call d_call j_call
CASSEFGGNKETQYF TRBV25-1 NA TRBJ2-5
CASSLRGGHVGDTQYF TRBV7-6 NA TRBJ2-3
CASSSILAGGRNEQFF TRBV27 TRBD2 TRBJ2-1
CASRKGQTSTGELFF TRBV12-3/TRBV12-4 TRBD1 TRBJ2-2
CASSSLGSRELFF TRBV5-1 NA TRBJ2-2
CASSLYIVSSGDTQYF TRBV5-4 NA TRBJ2-3
CANSLQALNTEAFF TRBV7-9 NA TRBJ1-1
CAISEGLYEQYF TRBV10-3 NA TRBJ2-7
CASSREDDYGYTF TRBV6-5 NA TRBJ1-2
CASTSTPRTRHF TRBV28 NA TRBJ1-5
CSVEGVGNTIYF TRBV29-1 NA TRBJ1-3
CASSYQGGNEKLFF TRBV5-1 NA TRBJ1-4
CATGAQGHSNQPQHF TRBV2 NA TRBJ1-5
CASSHSGRPQHF TRBV3-1 NA TRBJ1-5
CAITDGLVLGTDTQYF TRBV10-3 TRBD2 TRBJ2-3
CASSVLGDSYNEQFF TRBV9 NA TRBJ2-1
CASSFSSSGETQYF TRBV5-4 NA TRBJ2-5
CASIKNQWGAGEQFF TRBV6-2/TRBV6-3 NA TRBJ2-1
CASSVGARAETQYF TRBV9 NA TRBJ2-5
CASSYSGTELYEQYF TRBV6-2/TRBV6-3 TRBD1 TRBJ2-7
CASSQGEETQYF TRBV3-1 NA TRBJ2-5
CASSYLAAPYNEQFF TRBV6-2/TRBV6-3 TRBD2 TRBJ2-1
CASSPPGGNTIYF TRBV18 NA TRBJ1-3
CSAGSAIMNTEAFF TRBV29-1 NA TRBJ1-1
CASSPLAKALINEKLFF TRBV6-6 NA TRBJ1-4
CASSIRRDRVPSGNTIYF TRBV4-2 TRBD1 TRBJ1-3
CASSLRALLGTDTQYF TRBV5-1 NA TRBJ2-3